This T cell receptor (beta chain) was captured by sequencing in a study of Ad26.COV2.S vaccination and SARS-CoV-2 variants. Overall study context: Ad26.COV2.S was injected intramuscularly once or twice, 56 days apart. Findings and limits, study-wide: Substantial post-vaccination breadth of spike-specific CD8+ and CD4+ T cell responses was reported.

Clones were read by immunoSEQ multiplex PCR, and TCRdb kept only the in-frame ones, dropping some. The sample lists hundreds of thousands of clones; 70% to 90% were seen once. Per germline, CDR1 SGHDT and CDR2 YYEEEE. V shed 2 bases and J shed 5 bases, with 10 bases lying between them. The length of the CDR3 is 14 residues. On this clone: What it recognizes is unknown.

Indicated treatment: around 19 received Ad26.COV2.S at low or high dose, single or two shots; roughly 5 received placebo; per-sample allocation not given. Day 63 after the first vaccine or placebo injection was the time point for sampling. Participants' vaccine, an Ad26 vector, delivered Wuhan-strain SARS-CoV-2 spike. The clonotype was recovered from a person between 18 and 65 years old who received the Ad26.COV2.S COVID-19 vaccine or a placebo. This sample comprised peripheral blood, obtained in a trial of Ad26.COV2.S vaccine versus placebo. The rearrangement uses TRBV5-6 and TRBJ1-4; D unclear. CDR3: CASSFLQSNEKLFF. For the CDR3, the DNA is TGTGCCAGCAGCTTTCTACAGTCCAATGAAAAACTGTTTTTT.